These 23 T cell receptor beta chains originate from one sample sequenced in a study of blood T cells in healthy people across ages. Next came a second PCR, run for roughly 6 to 11 cycles, which used a sample-barcoded 5' primer along with a J-beta primer mix. TCRdb re-analysed the 5' RACE reads in MiXCR, keeping a single row per CDR3 protein. The sample contains some 1 million distinct CDR3 sequences, over 35% of which appear only once. The material sequenced was blood. Receptors were obtained from a woman between 55 and 75 years old in good health.

J is TRBJ2-2 and V is TRBV12-3 or TRBV12-4, with no clear D. CDR3 size: 14 residues. Trimming took 3 bases from V and 8 from J, leaving 13 bases between them. The CDR3 region has the DNA TGTGCCAGCAGTTTCACCCCCTACGCAGGGGAGCTGTTTTTT. Amino acids: CASSFTPYAGELFF.

The J gene is TRBJ1-2, the V gene TRBV7-9; D remains ambiguous. Trimming took off 1 base at V and 9 bases at J, with 15 bases between the two ends. Per the germline V gene, CDR1 is SEHNR and CDR2 is FQNEAQ (reference sequence). The CDR3 is 14 amino acids. The CDR3 is CASSLGASVDSYTF. CDR3 DNA sequence: TGTGCCAGCAGCTTAGGGGCCTCGGTGGATAGCTACACCTTC.

The chain has TRBV6-5 and TRBJ2-1; 12 bases fit TRBD2. Per germline, CDR1 MNHEY and CDR2 SVGAGI. The ends lost 2 bases at V and 8 bases at J; junction bases unmatched: 16. The length of the CDR3 is 19 residues. CDR3 loop: CASSYNLAGGPTFGHEQFF. Here the CDR3 DNA reads TGTGCCAGCAGTTACAACCTAGCGGGAGGGCCGACCTTCGGGCATGAGCAGTTCTTC.

The chain employs TRBV2 and TRBJ1-2; the D gene is possibly TRBD1 (6 bases). The CDR3 sequence is 15 residues long. V lost 4 bases and J lost 4, with 16 bases in between. Germline V CDR1 and CDR2: SNHLY, FYNNEI. CDR3 DNA sequence: TGTGCCAGCAGTGGAAGTGGACAGAAAAGCTATGGCTACACCTTC. Amino acid sequence: CASSGSGQKSYGYTF.

J is TRBJ2-1 and V is TRBV9, with D uncertain. The CDR3 covers 16 residues. The germline V and J ends were trimmed by 3 bases and 8 bases, with 21 bases remaining between them. Per the germline V gene, CDR1 is SGDLS and CDR2 is YYNGEE. The CDR3 protein is CASSADGVARSDEQFF. CDR3 bases: TGTGCCAGCAGCGCGGATGGGGTGGCCCGCTCCGATGAGCAGTTCTTC. Complete variable domain (other parts from reference TRBV9 and TRBJ2-1): DSGVTQTPKHLITATGQRVTLRCSPRSGDLSVYWYQQSLDQGLQFLIQYYNGEERAKGNILERFSAQQFPDLHSELNLSSLELGDSALYFCASSADGVARSDEQFFGPGTRLTVL.

The chain has TRBV3-1 and TRBJ1-1, with 11 bases fitting TRBD1. Germline V lookup: CDR1 LGHDT, CDR2 YNNKEL (reference sequence). V was clipped by 4 bases and J by 3 bases; unmatched bases: 4. This CDR3 is built from 15 residues. The CDR3 here is CASSPGTGGYTEAFF. CDR3 bases: TGTGCCAGCAGCCCAGGGACAGGGGGATACACTGAAGCTTTCTTT. Combining the CDR3 with reference TRBV3-1 and TRBJ1-1 gives the whole variable domain DTAVSQTPKYLVTQMGNDKSIKCEQNLGHDTMYWYKQDSKKFLKIMFSYNNKELIINETVPNRFSPKSPDKAHLNLHINSLELGDSAVYFCASSPGTGGYTEAFFGQGTRLTVV.

This clonotype appeared many times. The chain is built from TRBV27 and TRBJ2-7; D might be TRBD1 or TRBD2, each matching 5 bases. This CDR3 comprises 13 residues. The V gene's germline CDR1 is MNHEY and CDR2 SMNVEV (reference sequence). Trimming cost V 3 bases and J 4 bases, with 10 bases left between them. Here the CDR3 reads CASSFRGIYEQYF. The CDR3 DNA reads as TGTGCCAGCAGTTTCCGGGGCATATACGAGCAGTACTTC.

This clonotype was counted between two and nine times. The chain has TRBV2 and TRBJ2-3, with D perhaps matching TRBD1 or TRBD2 (6 bases each). The CDR3 has 15 amino acids. The V end lost 7 bases, the J end lost 4 bases, and 18 bases lay between the germline ends. Germline CDR1 is SNHLY and CDR2 is FYNNEI. Here the CDR3 DNA reads TGTGCCAGCAAGGCGAGCGGAGGGGGGCCAGATACGCAGTATTTT. It translates to CASKASGGGPDTQYF. The whole variable domain, filled in from reference TRBV2 and TRBJ2-3, reads EPEVTQTPSHQVTQMGQEVILRCVPISNHLYFYWYRQILGQKVEFLVSFYNNEISEKSEIFDDQFSVERPDGSNFTLKIRSTKLEDSAMYFCASKASGGGPDTQYFGPGTRLTVL.

This chain connects TRBV20-1 to TRBJ2-7, with 7 bases fitting TRBD2. Unmatched junction bases numbered 10, after V lost 0 bases and J lost 2 bases. This CDR3 comprises 16 residues. Germline V gene data show CDR1 as DFQATT and CDR2 as SNEGSKA (reference sequence). CDR3 coding DNA: TGCAGTGCTAGAGATGGGGTAGTGGGAGGGCCCTACGAGCAGTACTTC. Translated, it gives CSARDGVVGGPYEQYF.

J is TRBJ2-1 and V is TRBV20-1; no clear D gene. This CDR3 comprises 12 residues. Trimming cost V 2 bases and J 13 bases, with 15 bases left between them. In germline, CDR1 is DFQATT, CDR2 SNEGSKA (reference sequence). In DNA form, the CDR3 reads TGCAGTGCTAGAATCATGCAAGAGACCCAGTTCTTC. Translated, it gives CSARIMQETQFF.

The chain is built from TRBV15 and TRBJ2-7, with D maybe TRBD2 (6 bases). Germline V gene lookup returns CDR1 LNHNV and CDR2 YYDKDF (reference sequence). This CDR3 has 17 amino acids. V was clipped by 0 bases and J by 2 bases, with 17 bases between them. This CDR3 reads CATSRDLRGWGAYEQYF. DNA for the CDR3: TGTGCCACCAGCAGAGATTTGAGAGGGTGGGGGGCCTACGAGCAGTACTTC.

This clonotype was seen only a few times. The chain employs TRBV20-1 and TRBJ2-7; D assignment may be TRBD1 or TRBD2 (5 bases each). Trimming pared 2 bases from V and 4 bases from J, leaving 18 bases between. The CDR3 length is 15 residues. Germline CDR1 DFQATT, CDR2 SNEGSKA (reference sequence). The CDR3 is CSARPFGTAEYEQYF. In DNA, the CDR3 is TGCAGTGCTAGACCCTTCGGGACCGCCGAGTACGAGCAGTACTTC.

Only a few counts were recorded for this clonotype. The genes are TRBV5-6 and TRBJ2-5; 8 bases match TRBD1. CDR1 is SGHDT, CDR2 YYEEEE, per germline. Trimming took 2 bases from V and 5 from J; bases not matched to a gene: 8. The CDR3 has 15 amino acids. CDR3 DNA sequence: TGTGCCAGCAGCTTCCCAGGGGGCGCAGATGAGACCCAGTACTTC. Amino acid sequence: CASSFPGGADETQYF.

The genes are TRBV11-2 and TRBJ2-1; 8 positions agree with TRBD1. Per germline, CDR1 SGHAT and CDR2 FQNNGV. CDR3 length equals 15 residues. The V gene end was trimmed by 8 bases and the J gene end by 1 base; junction bases not matched to a gene: 7. The CDR3 coding sequence is TGTGCCAGCTTACTAACAGGGGGATCCTACAATGAGCAGTTCTTC. It translates to CASLLTGGSYNEQFF.

This chain connects TRBV5-5 to TRBJ2-4; TRBD2 agrees at 9 bases. This CDR3 is 15 amino acids long. V lost 4 bases to trimming and J lost 5 bases; unmatched junction nucleotides: 7. The V gene's germline CDR1 is SGHKS and CDR2 YYEKEE (reference sequence). In DNA form, the CDR3 reads TGTGCCAGCAGCCGTCTAGCGGGAAGCGAAAACATTCAGTACTTC. This codes for CASSRLAGSENIQYF.

This clonotype was detected ten times or more. This rearrangement joins TRBV6-6 to TRBJ2-5, with D maybe TRBD1 (5 bases). Germline loops: CDR1 MNHNY, CDR2 SVGAGI (reference sequence). Trimming took off 5 bases at V and 4 bases at J, with 14 bases between the two ends. The CDR3 totals 14 residues. This chain's CDR3 is CASSSPQGRETQYF. The CDR3 DNA sequence: TGTGCCAGCAGTAGTCCTCAGGGTCGAGAGACCCAGTACTTC.

This clonotype was observed a few times. This chain uses TRBV12-3 or TRBV12-4 with TRBJ2-1; 13 bases are shared with TRBD2. The CDR3 runs 19 residues. J was trimmed by 0 bases and V by 4 bases; bases with no gene match: 9. In DNA form, the CDR3 reads TGTGCCAGCAGTTCTTTAGGGACTAGCGGGGCCCTCTCCTACAATGAGCAGTTCTTC. Amino acid sequence: CASSSLGTSGALSYNEQFF.

This chain joins TRBV4-1 and TRBJ2-1; D gene ambiguous. Trimming removed 2 bases at V and 4 bases at J, with 6 bases between. Germline V lookup: CDR1 MGHRA, CDR2 YSYEKL. The CDR3 has 13 residues. CDR3 protein: CASSQPQYNEQFF. CDR3 DNA: TGCGCCAGCAGCCAACCCCAATACAATGAGCAGTTCTTC.

The chain uses TRBV5-6 and TRBJ2-5, with TRBD1 as a possible D gene (6 bases). The CDR3 runs to 14 residues. Between the trimmed V and J ends, which lost 6 bases and 0 bases, there was a span of 12 bases. From germline, CDR1 is SGHDT and CDR2 YYEEEE. The CDR3 DNA is TGTGCCAGCACCTTTAGGGGGTACCAAGAGACCCAGTACTTC. Protein product: CASTFRGYQETQYF.

The chain recombines TRBV3-1 with TRBJ2-4; a weak D match, TRBD2 (5 bases). The DNA end lines up better with TRBJ2-5; the J call may be wrong. There are 16 residues in the CDR3. CDR1 LGHDT and CDR2 YNNKEL come from the germline V gene (reference sequence). The CDR3 spells CASSQGFPGSQETQYF. The CDR3, as DNA: TGTGCCAGCAGCCAAGGATTCCCTGGGAGTCAAGAGACCCAGTACTTC.

This clonotype has more than one count but fewer than ten. This chain connects TRBV9 to TRBJ2-1; the match to TRBD2 covers 14 bases. The CDR3 contains 17 residues. J lost 2 bases, V lost 4 bases, and 5 bases had no gene match. Germline loops: CDR1 SGDLS, CDR2 YYNGEE. In nucleotides, the CDR3 is TGTGCCAGCAGCAAACTGGGACTAGCGGGGGCCTACAATGAGCAGTTCTTC. Protein product: CASSKLGLAGAYNEQFF.

Of note for this clonotype: A much larger clone lies a single base off, so this may be a read error. The J gene is TRBJ2-7, the V gene TRBV5-1; 7 nucleotides agree with TRBD2. The CDR3 loop spans 15 amino acids. The ends lost 5 bases at V and 6 bases at J; junction bases unmatched: 14. Germline V gives CDR1 SGHRS, CDR2 YFSETQ. The CDR3 protein is CASSRTWEGPPEQYF. CDR3 nucleotide sequence: TGCGCCAGCAGTCGGACTTGGGAGGGCCCTCCCGAGCAGTACTTC.

This clonotype was found a few times. The chain recombines TRBV12-3 or TRBV12-4 with TRBJ2-5; 8 nucleotides agree with TRBD2. Germline trimming cut 2 bases from V and 1 base from J; bases unmatched to any gene: 3. This CDR3 comprises 15 residues. CDR3 amino acids: CASSLSGGGQETQYF. The CDR3 DNA sequence: TGTGCCAGCAGTTTATCGGGAGGGGGCCAAGAGACCCAGTACTTC.